This TCR beta chain comes out of a study of blood T cell repertoires in COVID-19. Study overall: The United States, Italy and Spain provided the acute and convalescent COVID-19 samples. PBMCs, B-cell-depleted T cells, or T cells were the source of the cDNA or gDNA that made up the material.

Original analysis: Amplification of reference gene primers was used by the study to estimate nucleated cell counts. Clones were sequenced by immunoSEQ multiplex PCR, and TCRdb holds only the in-frame ones, with some missing. Clone size and the V and J calls come from that table; the DNA yielded D and trimming. The table shows 250,000 to 300,000 clones, with less than 90% occurring only once. Sequencing used peripheral blood. The sequence came from a man in his sixties with acute or convalescent COVID-19.

The CDR3 nucleotides read TGTGCCAGCTCGTCACAGTCCTCCTATGGCTACACCTTC. As protein: CASSSQSSYGYTF. The J gene is TRBJ1-2, the V gene TRBV18; D gene ambiguous. V lost 6 bases and J lost 4, with 12 bases in between. Per germline, CDR1 KGHSH and CDR2 LQKENI. The CDR3 is 13 residues long. The variable domain in full, completed from reference TRBV18 and TRBJ1-2, reads NAGVMQNPRHLVRRRGQEARLRCSPMKGHSHVYWYRQLPEEGLKFMVYLQKENIIDESGMPKERFSAEFPKEGPSILRIQQVVRGDSAAYFCASSSQSSYGYTFGSGTRLTVV.